Below, 7 T cell receptor beta chains from the same sample are listed, as sequenced in a study of blood T cell repertoires in COVID-19. Clones were read by immunoSEQ multiplex PCR, and TCRdb kept only the in-frame ones, dropping some. The sample records 150,000 or so clones, over 80% being singletons. Sequenced sample: peripheral blood. These receptor sequences come from a woman in her fifties or sixties with acute or convalescent COVID-19.

This clone appeared a single time. The chain is built from TRBV18 and TRBJ1-2, with 8 bases aligning to TRBD1. The CDR3 has 15 amino acids. Germline CDR1 reads KGHSH; CDR2 reads LQKENI. V dropped 6 bases and J dropped 6; count of bases not matched to a gene: 12. The CDR3 sequence: CASSARQGASDGYTF. Written as DNA, the CDR3 is TGTGCCAGCTCGGCCCGTCAGGGGGCGTCGGATGGCTACACCTTC.

In nucleotides, the CDR3 is TGTGCCACCCTCGGGGGGGCTGGGTTCACCGGGGAGCTGTTTTTT. Translation: CATLGGAGFTGELFF. The V gene is TRBV28, the J gene TRBJ2-2; 8 bases are a match to TRBD2. Germline V lookup: CDR1 MDHEN, CDR2 SYDVKM. V lost 10 bases to trimming and J lost 4 bases; unmatched junction nucleotides: 11. This CDR3 is built from 15 residues.

This chain uses TRBV9 with TRBJ2-3; TRBD1 might be the D (5 bases). The CDR3 is 14 amino acids. Germline V CDR1 and CDR2: SGDLS, YYNGEE. V gave up 4 bases and J gave up 0 bases, with 9 bases separating them. The CDR3 protein is CASSTQVSTDTQYF. CDR3 DNA: TGTGCCAGCAGCACACAGGTTAGCACAGATACGCAGTATTTT. The full variable domain, its missing parts supplied by reference TRBV9 and TRBJ2-3, is DSGVTQTPKHLITATGQRVTLRCSPRSGDLSVYWYQQSLDQGLQFLIQYYNGEERAKGNILERFSAQQFPDLHSELNLSSLELGDSALYFCASSTQVSTDTQYFGPGTRLTVL.

This clone was counted a few times. The CDR3 DNA reads as TGTGCCAGCACCTCAGACGACAGCCCGGGGCAGTACTTC. It yields the protein CASTSDDSPGQYF. The V and J genes are TRBV13 and TRBJ2-7, with D possibly matching TRBD1 (5 bases). The CDR3 runs 13 residues. Germline V gene lookup returns CDR1 PRHDT and CDR2 FYEKMQ (reference sequence). With 7 bases removed from V and 9 bases from J, the gap between germline ends came to 19 bases.

The genes are TRBV7-9 and TRBJ2-1; 13 nucleotides line up with TRBD2. Looked up from germline, CDR1 is SEHNR and CDR2 is FQNEAQ (reference sequence). The CDR3 loop spans 15 amino acids. The V gene end was trimmed by 5 bases and the J gene end by 5 bases; junction bases not matched to a gene: 3. DNA of the CDR3: TGTGCCAGCAGCCAAGGACTAGCGGGGGACAATGAGCAGTTCTTC. It is translated as CASSQGLAGDNEQFF.

This chain joins TRBV6-2 or TRBV6-3 and TRBJ2-7, with 7 bases matching TRBD1. This CDR3 is 15 amino acids long. CDR1 and CDR2 (germline): MNHEY, SVGEGT. Unmatched junction bases numbered 8, after V lost 4 bases and J lost 2 bases. The CDR3 DNA reads TGTGCCAGCAGTTCGCCCGGACAGGCAACCTACGAGCAGTACTTC. Translating it yields CASSSPGQATYEQYF.

The genes are TRBV7-8 and TRBJ2-3; no firm D call. V lost 5 bases and J 2 bases, leaving 5 bases between the germline ends. The CDR3 totals 12 residues. Germline-derived CDR1 and CDR2 are SGHVS and FQNEAQ. DNA of the CDR3: TGTGCCAGCAGCCTACACACAGATACGCAGTATTTT. It translates to CASSLHTDTQYF.